The clone carrying this TCR beta chain was counted a few times. Its antigen is not identified. This CDR3 contains 15 residues. Germline CDR1 SGHNT, CDR2 YYREEE (reference sequence). Trimming pared 9 bases from V and 4 bases from J, leaving 22 bases between. Preparation of the TCRbeta library involved a method that used unique molecular identifiers. TCRdb independently ran MiXCR on the PCR reads; one entry per CDR3 protein. The profile shows 300,000 to 400,000 distinct CDR3 sequences, under 20% of them singletons. This sample is part of a study of T-cell reconstitution after alpha-beta-depleted transplantation in children. Notes on the study in general: It was surviving recipient T cells and thymic progenitors that gave some patients high TCRbeta diversity at day 60. T-cell counts and diversity were attributed mostly to newly produced T cells one year after transplant. About two months after transplant, alpha-beta T cells reportedly came from several hundred expanded graft clones.

The gene calls are TRBV5-4 and TRBJ2-5, with D maybe TRBD1 (7 bases). The TCR originated in a male patient aged 2 to 10 who had a stem cell transplant for acute lymphoblastic leukemia, so the T cells may come from the graft donor. Sequencing used PBMCs, mostly from graft donor cells, obtained 360 days after TCRalphabeta/CD19-depleted stem cell transplant. In DNA form, the CDR3 reads TGTGCCACGAACTTCCGCAGGGGGGAAGGAGAGACCCAGTACTTC. Amino acids: CATNFRRGEGETQYF. Variable domain in full (rest from reference TRBV5-4 and TRBJ2-5): ETGVTQSPTHLIKTRGQQVTLRCSSQSGHNTVSWYQQALGQGPQFIFQYYREEENGRGNFPPRFSGLQFPNYSSELNVNALELDDSALYLCATNFRRGEGETQYFGPGTRLLVL.